This T cell receptor (beta chain) is drawn from a study of shared clonotypes between healthy human individuals. CD4+ cell separation produced CD45RA+ naive and CD45RA-negative memory subsets. Clones were read by immunoSEQ multiplex PCR, and TCRdb kept only the in-frame ones, dropping some. This table has about 2 million clones, roughly 94% appearing once. This CDR3 is built from 12 residues. Germline-derived CDR1 and CDR2 are SGHAT and FQNNGV. With 3 bases removed from V and 10 bases from J, the gap between germline ends came to 10 bases. The specimen was naive CD4+ T cells sorted from blood. Subset defined: CD45RA+ positively selected. This TCR derives from a young man in good health. The V call is TRBV11-2, the J call TRBJ2-1; tentative D call: TRBD1 (5 bases). CDR3 protein: CASSLGLWEQFF. CDR3 nucleotides: TGTGCCAGCAGCTTGGGGCTGTGGGAGCAGTTCTTC.